There are many counts of the clone carrying this T cell receptor beta chain. This sample stems from a study of T cells in Graves' hyperthyroidism and ophthalmopathy. RNA transcripts provided the source from which TCR beta CDR3 regions were amplified. The HTBI primer set drove a first-round RT-PCR of the TCR CDR3. From the multiplex PCR reads, TCRdb called clonotypes with MiXCR, one entry per CDR3 protein. The table shows roughly 400,000 distinct CDR3 sequences, with more than 13% occurring only once. The CDR3 length is 14 residues. Germline V gene data show CDR1 as DFQATT and CDR2 as SNEGSKA (reference sequence). The V end was cut by 3 bases, the J end by 0 bases, with 10 bases between.

Input material: blood. This receptor was taken from a man aged 45-65 years with Graves' ophthalmopathy. The rearrangement uses TRBV20-1 and TRBJ2-3, with D hard to call. The CDR3 DNA reads TGCAGTGCTAGCGCTCCCGGTAGCACAGATACGCAGTATTTT. It codes for CSASAPGSTDTQYF.